This T cell receptor beta chain was recorded in a study of T cell responses to AZD1222 COVID-19 vaccine. Trimming stripped 1 base from V and 7 bases from J, with 7 bases between. The CDR3 totals 13 residues. Germline CDR1 reads MNHEY; CDR2 reads SMNVEV (reference sequence). Findings and limits, study-wide: Baseline testing showed seropositivity in only six or seven AZD1222 recipients. When two AZD1222 doses had been given, Spike-specific TCR breadth and depth rose. Nearly half of spike-specific TCRs reportedly go after variant regions that carry no mutations.

In the case of this clone: Its antigen is undetermined.

Profiling relied on immunoSEQ multiplex PCR, and the TCRdb table lists in-frame clones only, not all of them. The profile shows approximately 100,000 clones, 92% of them singletons. The clonotype comes from an adult in good health. This chain connects TRBV27 to TRBJ1-4, with unresolved D. Sample: peripheral blood, taken on day 0 of AZD1222 vaccination. CDR3 sequence: CASSLFGREKLFF. In DNA form, the CDR3 reads TGTGCCAGCAGTTTATTTGGTCGTGAAAAACTGTTTTTT.